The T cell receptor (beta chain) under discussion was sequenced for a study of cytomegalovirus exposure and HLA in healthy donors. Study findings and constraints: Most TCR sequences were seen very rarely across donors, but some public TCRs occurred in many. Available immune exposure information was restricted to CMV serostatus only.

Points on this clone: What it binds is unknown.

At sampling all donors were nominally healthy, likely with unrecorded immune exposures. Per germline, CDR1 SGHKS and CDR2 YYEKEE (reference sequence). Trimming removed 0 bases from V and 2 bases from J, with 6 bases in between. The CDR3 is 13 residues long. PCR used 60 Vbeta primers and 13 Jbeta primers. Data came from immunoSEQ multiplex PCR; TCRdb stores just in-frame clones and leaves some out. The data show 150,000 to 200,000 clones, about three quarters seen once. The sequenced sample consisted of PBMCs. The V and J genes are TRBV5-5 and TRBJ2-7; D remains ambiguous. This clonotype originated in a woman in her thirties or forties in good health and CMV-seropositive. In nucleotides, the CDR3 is TGTGCCAGCAGCTTGGCACCTACCTACGAGCAGTACTTC. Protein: CASSLAPTYEQYF.